The next 9 T cell receptor beta chains were all read from a single sample in a study of cytomegalovirus exposure and HLA in healthy donors. Sequenced by immunoSEQ multiplex PCR; TCRdb stores in-frame clones only, minus some. The table lists around 130,000 clones, roughly 90% of them singletons, with about 3.7% in the top ten. The sequencing input was PBMCs. The receptors shown here come from a man aged 25-45 years in good health and CMV-seronegative.

The chain combines TRBV5-1 with TRBJ2-7, with TRBD1 matching 9 bases. The germline V gene has CDR1 SGHRS and CDR2 YFSETQ. The V segment lost 2 bases and the J segment 6 bases; nucleotides outside the gene matches: 9. CDR3 length equals 15 residues. CDR3 nucleotides: TGCGCCAGCAGCTTAAACCCGGGACAGGGCAGCGAGCAGTACTTC. It encodes CASSLNPGQGSEQYF.

A single count supports this clone. J is TRBJ2-1 and V is TRBV7-6; a weak D match, TRBD2 (6 bases). The germline V gene has CDR1 SGHVS and CDR2 FNYEAQ. Trimming stripped 6 bases from V and 2 bases from J, with 20 bases between. This CDR3 spans 17 amino acids. In DNA, the CDR3 is TGTGCCAGCAGTACACACCGGGCCCCGGGGGCCTACAATGAGCAGTTCTTC. Its protein is CASSTHRAPGAYNEQFF.

The chain is built from TRBV28 and TRBJ1-1; D might be TRBD1 (6 bases). The CDR3 is 16 amino acids. The germline V gene has CDR1 MDHEN and CDR2 SYDVKM. V lost 1 base and J lost 1, with 13 bases in between. CDR3 amino acids: CASSLSYREGNTEAFF. CDR3 DNA sequence: TGTGCCAGCAGTTTATCCTACAGGGAGGGGAACACTGAAGCTTTCTTT.

V is TRBV9 and J is TRBJ2-2; a possible D gene is TRBD1 (6 bases). Germline values: CDR1 SGDLS, CDR2 YYNGEE. V gave up 2 bases and J gave up 4 bases, with 15 bases separating them. The CDR3 totals 16 residues. This chain's CDR3 is CASSVLGQGSTGELFF. Here the CDR3 DNA reads TGTGCCAGCAGCGTTTTAGGGCAGGGGTCCACCGGGGAGCTGTTTTTT. Variable domain in full (rest from reference TRBV9 and TRBJ2-2): DSGVTQTPKHLITATGQRVTLRCSPRSGDLSVYWYQQSLDQGLQFLIQYYNGEERAKGNILERFSAQQFPDLHSELNLSSLELGDSALYFCASSVLGQGSTGELFFGEGSRLTVL.

This clone has just a few counts. The chain combines TRBV7-3 with TRBJ2-5; D is possibly TRBD1 (6 bases). Trimming removed 5 bases from V and 7 bases from J, with 17 bases in between. CDR1 and CDR2 (germline): SGHTA, FQGTGA. CDR3 size: 14 residues. The CDR3 region has the DNA TGTGCCAGCAGCCCCCGACAGGACCGGGGGACCCAGTACTTC. Translation gives CASSPRQDRGTQYF.

The rearrangement uses TRBV7-2 and TRBJ2-7, with a possible D match to TRBD1 (5 bases). Germline V lookup: CDR1 SGHTA, CDR2 FQGNSA. The CDR3 totals 13 residues. The V and J ends lost 5 bases and 3 bases respectively, with 11 bases between them. CDR3 nucleotide sequence: TGTGCCAGCAGCGCCCCAGGGTTCTACGAGCAGTACTTC. Its protein product is CASSAPGFYEQYF.

The genes are TRBV10-2 and TRBJ1-1; 12 nucleotides match TRBD1. Germline V lookup: CDR1 WSHSY, CDR2 SAAADI. The CDR3 consists of 17 residues. V lost 4 bases, J lost 6 bases, and 12 bases stayed unmatched. The CDR3 spells CASSGLRDRGPLAEAFF. The CDR3 region has the DNA TGCGCCAGCAGTGGTCTCCGGGACAGGGGGCCCCTGGCTGAAGCTTTCTTT.

The chain recombines TRBV11-3 with TRBJ2-3; D might be TRBD2 (5 bases). This CDR3 is built from 13 residues. Germline values: CDR1 SGHNT, CDR2 YENEEA. Trimming took 5 bases from V and 5 from J, leaving 11 bases between them. The CDR3 region is CASSPGMGDTQYF. CDR3 in DNA: TGTGCCAGCAGCCCCGGGATGGGAGATACGCAGTATTTT.

This clone was counted once. The V call is TRBV7-8, the J call TRBJ1-2, with 7 bases matching TRBD1. CDR1 and CDR2 from the germline V gene are SGHVS and FQNEAQ. The V segment lost 3 bases and the J segment 5 bases; nucleotides outside the gene matches: 6. The CDR3 contains 14 residues. The CDR3: CASSFDRATYGYTF. Here the CDR3 DNA reads TGTGCCAGCAGCTTTGACAGGGCAACATATGGCTACACCTTC.